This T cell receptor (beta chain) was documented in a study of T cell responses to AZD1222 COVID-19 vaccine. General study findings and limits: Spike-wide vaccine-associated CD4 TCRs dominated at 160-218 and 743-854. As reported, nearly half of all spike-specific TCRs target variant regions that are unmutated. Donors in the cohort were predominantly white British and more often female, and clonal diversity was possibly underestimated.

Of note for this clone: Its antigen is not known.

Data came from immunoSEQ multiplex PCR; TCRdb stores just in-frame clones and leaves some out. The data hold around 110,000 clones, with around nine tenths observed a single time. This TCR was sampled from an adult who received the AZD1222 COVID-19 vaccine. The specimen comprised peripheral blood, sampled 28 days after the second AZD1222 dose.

The CDR3 region has the DNA TGTGCCAGCTCACCAAGCGAGGGTGCCTATGGCTACACCTTC. Protein sequence: CASSPSEGAYGYTF. V and J are TRBV18 and TRBJ1-2; no clear D gene. V was clipped by 2 bases and J by 4 bases, with 11 bases between them. Germline V gene sequence: CDR1 KGHSH, CDR2 LQKENI. The CDR3 loop spans 14 amino acids. Based on the CDR3 plus reference TRBV18 and TRBJ1-2, the full variable domain is NAGVMQNPRHLVRRRGQEARLRCSPMKGHSHVYWYRQLPEEGLKFMVYLQKENIIDESGMPKERFSAEFPKEGPSILRIQQVVRGDSAAYFCASSPSEGAYGYTFGSGTRLTVV.